This section outlines one TCR beta chain sequence together with its context. Likely a read error: the CDR3 ends without its conserved phenylalanine or tryptophan. The source of the sample is a study of glioma-infiltrating T cells. CDR1 and CDR2 from the germline V gene are MDHEN and SYDVKM. Trimming shortened V by 1 base and J by 4 bases, and 10 bases separated the two germline ends. The CDR3 extends over 14 amino acids. TCR alpha and beta CDR3 regions were amplified from RNA using iRepertoire nested multiplex PCR. One entry per CDR3 protein results from TCRdb running MiXCR on the multiplex PCR reads. The table has under 200,000 distinct CDR3 sequences, under 55% seen once.

Sequenced material: glioma tissue, nonneoplastic brain tissue, or PBMCs (not recorded which). The TCR originated in a human donor with low-grade glioma or glioblastoma, undergoing nonglioma brain surgery, or in good health (not recorded which). The chain is built from TRBV28 and TRBJ1-2; no definite D call. The CDR3 nucleotides are TGTGCCAGCAGTTTATCAAAGGGTACCTATGGCTACACCATC. It encodes CASSLSKGTYGYTI.